Below, 9 T cell receptor beta chains from the same sample are listed, as sequenced in a study of response to subunit inactivated influenza vaccine. TCRdb used MiXCR to reprocess the RT-PCR reads, holding one entry per CDR3 protein. The sample lists over 750,000 distinct CDR3 sequences, over 20% occurring once. This specimen consisted of PBMCs from blood, obtained around 5 days after vaccination. The receptors stem from a man aged 50-60 years who received an inactivated influenza vaccine.

V and J are TRBV6-5 and TRBJ2-1, with D uncertain. The CDR3 extends over 14 amino acids. The germline V and J ends were trimmed by 1 base and 5 bases, with 9 bases remaining between them. Germline V CDR1 and CDR2: MNHEY, SVGAGI. The CDR3 is CASSYFVGHNEQFF. CDR3 coding DNA: TGTGCCAGCAGTTACTTTGTGGGCCACAATGAGCAGTTCTTC.

The sample holds a few counts of this clonotype. This sequence joins TRBV20-1 and TRBJ2-5; unclear D gene. This CDR3 is 14 amino acids long. V shed 0 bases and J shed 2 bases, with 10 bases lying between them. Germline values: CDR1 DFQATT, CDR2 SNEGSKA (reference sequence). Here the CDR3 reads CSARDWPAQETQYF. The CDR3 DNA sequence: TGCAGTGCTAGAGATTGGCCCGCACAAGAGACCCAGTACTTC.

This clonotype appeared a few times. This CDR3 reads CAIKGTGKGGELFF. The CDR3 DNA sequence: TGTGCCATCAAGGGGACAGGGAAAGGCGGGGAGCTGTTTTTT. V and J are TRBV10-3 and TRBJ2-2, with 9 bases matching TRBD1. Germline-derived CDR1 and CDR2 are ENHRY and SYGVKD. CDR3 length: 14 residues. With 7 bases clipped from V and 7 bases from J, the junction kept 7 bases outside the gene matches.

The CDR3: CASRLLQGTGELFF. CDR3 coding DNA: TGTGCCAGCAGATTACTACAGGGGACCGGGGAGCTGTTTTTT. The chain joins TRBV12-3 or TRBV12-4 to TRBJ2-2; TRBD1 agrees at 7 bases. V was pared by 6 bases and J by 5 bases, with 6 bases of the junction left unmatched. This CDR3 has 14 residues.

The genes are TRBV29-1 and TRBJ1-1; the D gene is possibly TRBD1 (5 bases). V was trimmed by 7 bases and J by 2 bases, leaving 14 bases between them. This CDR3 comprises 13 residues. Per germline, CDR1 SQVTM and CDR2 ANQGSEA. The CDR3, as DNA: TGCAGCGCACCGGGGGTTCTTAACACTGAAGCTTTCTTT. It yields the protein CSAPGVLNTEAFF.

This rearrangement joins TRBV6-1 to TRBJ1-1, with D perhaps matching TRBD1 (5 bases). The CDR3 has 13 amino acids. The V gene lost 7 bases and the J gene lost 6 bases, with 15 bases spanning the gap. CDR1 is MNHNS, CDR2 SASEGT, per germline. CDR3 region: CASTSRELSEAFF. The CDR3 bases are TGTGCCAGCACTAGCAGGGAATTGTCTGAAGCTTTCTTT.

The J gene is TRBJ2-7, the V gene TRBV6-2 or TRBV6-3, with 7 nucleotides matching TRBD1. The junction had 6 bases not matched to a gene; V was cut back by 5 bases and J by 8 bases. The germline V gene has CDR1 MNHEY and CDR2 SVGEGT. The CDR3 is 12 residues long. DNA for the CDR3: TGTGCCAGCAGTCACGACAGGGATAAGCAGTACTTC. Translation: CASSHDRDKQYF.

This clonotype was seen ten or more times. This rearrangement joins TRBV12-3 or TRBV12-4 to TRBJ2-2; D is ambiguous. The V end lost 6 bases, the J end lost 6 bases, and 11 bases lay between the germline ends. The CDR3 consists of 13 residues. CDR3 loop: CASSPRVPGELFF. The CDR3 DNA reads TGTGCCAGCAGCCCAAGGGTGCCCGGGGAGCTGTTTTTT.

The chain links TRBV5-1 to TRBJ2-3, with TRBD2 matching over 7 bases. The V and J ends lost 4 bases and 4 bases, in that order; junction bases with no gene match: 6. Germline assignment: CDR1 SGHRS and CDR2 YFSETQ. The CDR3 has 14 amino acids. CDR3 sequence reads: CASSRDYPPDTQYF. The DNA of the CDR3 is TGCGCCAGCAGCCGGGACTATCCGCCAGATACGCAGTATTTT. The full variable domain, rest sourced from reference TRBV5-1 and TRBJ2-3, is KAGVTQTPRYLIKTRGQQVTLSCSPISGHRSVSWYQQTPGQGLQFLFEYFSETQRNKGNFPGRFSGRQFSNSRSEMNVSTLELGDSALYLCASSRDYPPDTQYFGPGTRLTVL.